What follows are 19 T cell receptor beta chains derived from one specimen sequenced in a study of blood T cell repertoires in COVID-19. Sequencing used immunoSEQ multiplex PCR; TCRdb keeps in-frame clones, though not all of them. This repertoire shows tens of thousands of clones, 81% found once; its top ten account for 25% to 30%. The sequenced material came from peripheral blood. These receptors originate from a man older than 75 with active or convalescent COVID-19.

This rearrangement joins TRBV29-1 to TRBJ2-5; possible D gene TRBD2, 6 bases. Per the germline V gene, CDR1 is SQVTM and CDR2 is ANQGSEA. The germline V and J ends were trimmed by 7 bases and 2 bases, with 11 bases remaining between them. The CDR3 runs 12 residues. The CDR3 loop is CSAVTSQETQYF. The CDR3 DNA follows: TGCAGCGCCGTGACTAGTCAAGAGACCCAGTACTTC.

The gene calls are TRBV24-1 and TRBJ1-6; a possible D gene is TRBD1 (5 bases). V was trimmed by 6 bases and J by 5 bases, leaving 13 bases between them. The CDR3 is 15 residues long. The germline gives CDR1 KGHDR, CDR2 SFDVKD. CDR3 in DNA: TGTGCCACCAGTCCAGGGTATCTACATAATTCACCCCTCCACTTT. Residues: CATSPGYLHNSPLHF.

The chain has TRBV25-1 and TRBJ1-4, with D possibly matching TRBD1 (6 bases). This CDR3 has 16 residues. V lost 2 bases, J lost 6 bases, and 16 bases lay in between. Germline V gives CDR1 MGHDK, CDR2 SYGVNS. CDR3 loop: CASSEGTGIMHEKLFF. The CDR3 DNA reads TGTGCCAGCAGTGAAGGAACAGGGATCATGCATGAAAAACTGTTTTTT.

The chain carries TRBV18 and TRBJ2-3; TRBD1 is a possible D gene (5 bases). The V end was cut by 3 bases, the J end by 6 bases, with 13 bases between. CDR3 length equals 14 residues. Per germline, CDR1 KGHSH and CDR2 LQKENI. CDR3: CASSPPGRADTQYF. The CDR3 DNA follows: TGTGCCAGCTCACCTCCGGGCAGGGCGGATACGCAGTATTTT.

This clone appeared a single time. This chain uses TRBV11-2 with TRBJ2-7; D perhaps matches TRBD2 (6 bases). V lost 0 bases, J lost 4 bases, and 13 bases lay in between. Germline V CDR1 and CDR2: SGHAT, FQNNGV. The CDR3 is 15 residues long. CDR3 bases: TGTGCCAGCAGCTTAGATCGGGGGACGGGGTACGAGCAGTACTTC. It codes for CASSLDRGTGYEQYF.

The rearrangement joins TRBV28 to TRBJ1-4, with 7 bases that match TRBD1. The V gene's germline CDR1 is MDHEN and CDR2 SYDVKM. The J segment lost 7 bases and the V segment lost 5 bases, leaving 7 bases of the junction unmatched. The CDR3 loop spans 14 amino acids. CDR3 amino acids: CASSRQGWFEKLFF. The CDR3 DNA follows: TGTGCCAGCAGTAGACAGGGTTGGTTTGAAAAACTGTTTTTT.

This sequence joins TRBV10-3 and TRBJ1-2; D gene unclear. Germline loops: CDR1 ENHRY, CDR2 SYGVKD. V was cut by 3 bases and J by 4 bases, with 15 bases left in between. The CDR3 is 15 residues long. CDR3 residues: CAISETPDSSYGYTF. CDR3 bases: TGTGCCATCAGTGAAACGCCGGACTCTAGCTATGGCTACACCTTC.

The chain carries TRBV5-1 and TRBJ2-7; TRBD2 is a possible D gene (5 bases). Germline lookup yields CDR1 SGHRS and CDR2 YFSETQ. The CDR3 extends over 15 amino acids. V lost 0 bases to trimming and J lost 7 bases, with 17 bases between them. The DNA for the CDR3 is TGCGCCAGCAGCTTGGGACGGGGTTTTTTTTTGGAGCAGTACTTC. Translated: CASSLGRGFFLEQYF.

CDR3 loop: CASSVGDINYGYTF. The CDR3, as DNA: TGTGCCAGCAGCGTAGGGGACATAAATTACGGCTACACCTTC. The genes are TRBV9 and TRBJ1-2; TRBD1 is a possible D gene (6 bases). In germline, CDR1 is SGDLS, CDR2 YYNGEE. This CDR3 region has 14 residues. V was cut by 0 bases and J by 8 bases, with 14 bases left in between.

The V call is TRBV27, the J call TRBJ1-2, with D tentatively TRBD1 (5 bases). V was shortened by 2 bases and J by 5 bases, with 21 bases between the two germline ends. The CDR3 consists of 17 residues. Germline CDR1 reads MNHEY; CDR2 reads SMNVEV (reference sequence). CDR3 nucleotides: TGTGCCAGCAGTTTAATCGGGGGTACAACCGGGGCGTATGGCTACACCTTC. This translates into CASSLIGGTTGAYGYTF.

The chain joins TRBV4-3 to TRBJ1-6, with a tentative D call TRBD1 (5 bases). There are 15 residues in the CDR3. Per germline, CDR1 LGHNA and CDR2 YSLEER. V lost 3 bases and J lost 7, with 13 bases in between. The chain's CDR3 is CASSQQGRGNSPLHF. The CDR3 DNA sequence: TGCGCCAGCAGCCAGCAGGGCCGGGGGAATTCACCCCTCCACTTT.

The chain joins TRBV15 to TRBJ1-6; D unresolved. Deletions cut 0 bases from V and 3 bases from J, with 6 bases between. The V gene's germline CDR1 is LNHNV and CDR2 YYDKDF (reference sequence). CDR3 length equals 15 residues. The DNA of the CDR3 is TGTGCCACCAGCAGAGATCTAGGCTATAATTCACCCCTCCACTTT. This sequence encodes CATSRDLGYNSPLHF.

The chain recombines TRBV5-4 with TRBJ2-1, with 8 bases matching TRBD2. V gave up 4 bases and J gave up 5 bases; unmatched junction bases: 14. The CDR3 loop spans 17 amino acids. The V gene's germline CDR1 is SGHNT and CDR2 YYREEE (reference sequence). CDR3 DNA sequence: TGTGCCAGCAGCGCCGGGGGGGCGAAGGGTGCCGACAATGAGCAGTTCTTC. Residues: CASSAGGAKGADNEQFF.

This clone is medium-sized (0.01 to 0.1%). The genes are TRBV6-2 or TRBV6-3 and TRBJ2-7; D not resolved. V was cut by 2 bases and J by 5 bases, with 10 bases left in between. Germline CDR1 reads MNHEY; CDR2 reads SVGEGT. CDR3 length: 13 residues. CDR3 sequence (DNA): TGTGCCAGCAGTTACCTGATCCCTAACGAGCAGTACTTC. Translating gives CASSYLIPNEQYF.

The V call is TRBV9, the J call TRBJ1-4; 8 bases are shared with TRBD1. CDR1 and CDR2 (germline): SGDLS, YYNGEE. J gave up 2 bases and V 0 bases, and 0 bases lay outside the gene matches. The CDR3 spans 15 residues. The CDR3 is CASSVGTGTNEKLFF. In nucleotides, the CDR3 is TGTGCCAGCAGCGTAGGGACAGGGACTAATGAAAAACTGTTTTTT.

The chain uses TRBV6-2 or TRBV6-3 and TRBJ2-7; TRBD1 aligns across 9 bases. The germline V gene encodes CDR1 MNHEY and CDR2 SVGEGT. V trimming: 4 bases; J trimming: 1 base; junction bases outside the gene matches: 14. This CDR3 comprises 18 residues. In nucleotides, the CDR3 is TGTGCCAGCAGTTCCGTGATAGGCCTGGGACAGGGTTCCTACGAGCAGTACTTC. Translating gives CASSSVIGLGQGSYEQYF.

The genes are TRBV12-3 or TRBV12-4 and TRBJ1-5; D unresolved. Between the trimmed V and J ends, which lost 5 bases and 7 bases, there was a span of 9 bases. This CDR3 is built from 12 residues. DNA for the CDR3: TGTGCCAGCAGTATGTTTGGCCAGCCCCAGCATTTT. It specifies CASSMFGQPQHF.

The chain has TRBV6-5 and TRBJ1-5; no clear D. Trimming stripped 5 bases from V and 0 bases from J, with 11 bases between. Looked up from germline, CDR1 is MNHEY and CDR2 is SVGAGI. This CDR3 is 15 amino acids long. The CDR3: CASSQQANSNQPQHF. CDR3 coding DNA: TGTGCCAGCAGTCAACAAGCGAATAGCAATCAGCCCCAGCATTTT.

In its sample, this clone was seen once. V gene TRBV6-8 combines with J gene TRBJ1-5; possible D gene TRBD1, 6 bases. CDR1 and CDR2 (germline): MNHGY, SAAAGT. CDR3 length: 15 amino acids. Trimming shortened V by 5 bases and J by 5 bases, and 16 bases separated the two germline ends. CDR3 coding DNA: TGTGCCAGCAGTAAGCTGGGACACAAGTATCAGCCCCAGCATTTT. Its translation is CASSKLGHKYQPQHF.